This T cell receptor beta chain was identified in a study of molecular identifiers for immune sequencing clone quantification (dated by TCRdb to between 2018 and 2020). With regard to the full study: For a replicate experiment, RNA from roughly 20,000 or 100,000 naive CD8 T cells was divided into five aliquots, of which four were sequenced. CD8 T cells were used in a methods study to benchmark molecular-identifier clustering-based TCR repertoire sequencing (MIDCIRS) and TCR RNA copy counting.

The protocol used for the library was PCR. Reads for this sample came from a NextSeq 500. Bulk TCR libraries were prepared as previously described, using TCR primers listed in Table S5. Purification of total RNA was performed with the Qiagen AllPrep DNA/RNA kit. Reads from multiple sequencing runs of the same library were pooled before analysis. The paper's data handling went like this. Reads were retained only if their TCR constant sequence matched exactly, and those retained reads were trimmed to 150 nt and grouped according to their 12-nt molecular barcodes. Reads inside each barcode group were sub-clustered using a 15% Levenshtein threshold, and a quality-weighted consensus sequence was constructed for each RNA molecule. Non-functional sequences were excluded, and lower-count sequences lying one edit away from another sequence were also excluded. Based on a fit of two negative binomial distributions, barcode sub-clusters having less than 20% of the maximum read count were discarded. TCRdb redid the processing of the public reads, applying fastp at Q25 and MiXCR, and retained in-frame beta chains. Rows with one shared CDR3 protein collapse into an entry with the most common genes and DNA. The V and J calls were determined by TCRdb, not by the authors. For this sample there are hundreds of thousands of distinct CDR3 sequences; around 25% appear just once. 0.7% to 0.95% of the sample rests with the top ten.

Libraries of naive CD8 T cells were built from anywhere between about 17,000 and 1,000,000 sorted cells, with 10%, 30% or 50% of the purified RNA used. On a BD FACSAria II, naive CD8 T cells were FACS-sorted as CD8+CD4-CCR7+CD45RA+ and collected into RLT Plus buffer. Detection sensitivity was tested by spiking Jurkat RNA equal to 9 to 10 TCR copies' worth into samples containing roughly 17,000-1,000,000 naive CD8 T cells. Enrichment of CD8 T cells was done with RosetteSep CD8+ T Cell Enrichment Cocktail plus Ficoll-Paque, and ACK red cell lysis came afterward. What the study reported, not specific to this receptor: Clones above 20 RNA copies held over 99% of molecules in CMV-specific effector cells but under 1% in naive cells. Identical TCR molecules sharing a barcode could cause highly expanded clone sizes to be underestimated. Spiked-in Jurkat TCR RNA equal to a single cell's worth was reported to be detectable even within 1,100,000 naive CD8 T cells. When barcode sub-clustering was not used, chimeric consensus sequences inflated TCR diversity, with chimeras reaching as high as 47%. The naive libraries included spiked-in Jurkat TCR RNA (roughly eleven copies' worth), and this Jurkat TCR RNA is not part of the donor repertoire. Modeling estimated about 3.3 recovered TCR RNA copies per cell, compared with about 10 by digital PCR, which implies about 32% capture efficiency.

This clonotype was found a few times. Its antigen target is currently unknown. The input lacks base qualities; no much larger clone sits a single base away. Relative to germline, V is 3 bases shorter and J is 5 bases shorter, with 10 bases between their ends. Including cysteine and phenylalanine, the CDR3 has 13 amino acids. This entry keeps only the CDR3 DNA: 39 bases, framed from base 1. Sequenced: naive CD8+ T cells from blood, with Jurkat cell RNA spiked in. The cell subset or site label of this sample denotes: FACS-sorted CD8+CD4-CCR7+CD45RA+ naive T cells. The sequence derives from a human donor in good health. Some libraries in this study had Jurkat cell RNA spiked in. The V and J genes are TRBV12-3 or TRBV12-4 and TRBJ1-2, with the D gene call left open. The encoded CDR3 is CASSFPGTYGYTF. The DNA sequence is as follows: TGTGCCAGCAGTTTTCCAGGCACTTATGGCTACACCTTC.